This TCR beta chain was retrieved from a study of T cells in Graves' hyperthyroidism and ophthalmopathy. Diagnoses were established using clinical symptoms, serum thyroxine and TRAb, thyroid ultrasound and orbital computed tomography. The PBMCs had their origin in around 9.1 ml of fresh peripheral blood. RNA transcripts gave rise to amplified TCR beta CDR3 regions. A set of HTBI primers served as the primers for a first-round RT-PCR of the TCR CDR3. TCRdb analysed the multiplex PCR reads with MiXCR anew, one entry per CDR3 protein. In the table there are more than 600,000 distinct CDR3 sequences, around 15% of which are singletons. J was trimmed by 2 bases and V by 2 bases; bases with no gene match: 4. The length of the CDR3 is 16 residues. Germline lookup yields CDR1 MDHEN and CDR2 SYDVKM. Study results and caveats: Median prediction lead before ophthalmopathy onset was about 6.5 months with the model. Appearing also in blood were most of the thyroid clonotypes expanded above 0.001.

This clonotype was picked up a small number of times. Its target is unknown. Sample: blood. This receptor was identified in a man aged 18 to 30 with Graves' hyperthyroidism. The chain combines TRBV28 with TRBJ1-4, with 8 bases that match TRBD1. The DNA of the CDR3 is TGTGCCAGCAGTTTAACCGACAGGGGTACTAATGAAAAACTGTTTTTT. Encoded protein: CASSLTDRGTNEKLFF. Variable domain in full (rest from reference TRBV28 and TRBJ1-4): DVKVTQSSRYLVKRTGEKVFLECVQDMDHENMFWYRQDPGLGLRLIYFSYDVKMKEKGDIPEGYSVSREKKERFSLILESASTNQTSMYLCASSLTDRGTNEKLFFGSGTQLSVL.